This TCR beta chain was observed in a study of blood T cell repertoires in COVID-19. Study at large: Samples representing acute and convalescent COVID-19 were sourced from the United States, Italy and Spain. T cells, B-cell-depleted T cells, or PBMCs provided the cDNA or gDNA that served as material.

As handled by the study authors: Reference gene primer amplification gave estimated nucleated cell counts. Measured with immunoSEQ multiplex PCR; TCRdb has only the in-frame clones, and not every one. V, J and clone size derive from that table, while D and trimming were established from the DNA sequence. The sample lists 45,000 to 55,000 clones; roughly nine tenths were seen once. The trim removed 4 bases at V and 9 bases at J, leaving 6 bases unmatched. The CDR3 length is 15 residues. Germline values: CDR1 SGHRS, CDR2 YFSETQ. Sequenced material: peripheral blood. J is TRBJ1-6 and V is TRBV5-1; 11 bases fit TRBD1. The receptor was isolated from an elderly woman with acute or convalescent COVID-19. CDR3 sequence reads: CASSPAGQGVSPLHF. Written as DNA, the CDR3 is TGCGCCAGCAGCCCGGCGGGACAGGGGGTTTCACCCCTCCACTTT.